Listed here are 29 T cell receptor beta chains from one sample, sequenced in a study of T-cell reconstitution after alpha-beta-depleted transplantation in children. A library of TCRbeta sequences, prepared with unique molecular identifiers, was generated. In TCRdb, the PCR reads were re-called with MiXCR into one record per CDR3 protein. The repertoire has fewer than 400,000 distinct CDR3 sequences, about a fifth of them found once; the top ten carry less than 4.5%. Sequenced material: PBMCs from the stem cell graft donor, taken from the stem cell graft. The source is a human donor who donated a stem cell graft to a child with acute myeloid leukemia.

This clonotype was detected only a few times. The chain carries TRBV7-2 and TRBJ2-7, with 9 bases matching TRBD2. The CDR3 contains 14 residues. V lost 1 base to trimming and J lost 4 bases; unmatched junction nucleotides: 2. Germline CDR1 reads SGHTA; CDR2 reads FQGNSA. The CDR3 region has the DNA TGTGCCAGCAGCTTAGGGCGGGAGGGGTACGAGCAGTACTTC. Its translation is CASSLGREGYEQYF.

The CDR3 is CASSLGTGANYGYTF. CDR3 DNA sequence: TGTGCCAGCAGCTTAGGGACAGGGGCCAACTATGGCTACACCTTC. The V gene is TRBV7-9, the J gene TRBJ1-2; 9 bases map to TRBD1. This CDR3 is 15 amino acids long. Germline-derived CDR1 and CDR2 are SEHNR and FQNEAQ (reference sequence). Losses at the gene ends were 1 base for V and 2 bases for J; bases not matched to a gene: 2.

This clonotype was seen a handful of times. The genes are TRBV9 and TRBJ2-1; no definite D call. Trimming took 4 bases from V and 7 from J, leaving 15 bases between them. Germline V lookup: CDR1 SGDLS, CDR2 YYNGEE. There are 14 residues in the CDR3. The CDR3 protein is CASSPGNLGNEQFF. CDR3 DNA sequence: TGTGCCAGCAGCCCAGGCAATTTGGGTAATGAGCAGTTCTTC.

This clonotype was detected only a few times. The rearrangement joins TRBV12-3 or TRBV12-4 to TRBJ2-1; TRBD1 or TRBD2 may be the D gene (6 bases each). There are 15 residues in the CDR3. Trimming removed 7 bases from V and 9 bases from J, with 22 bases in between. The CDR3 here is CASNWGAGERSEQFF. In DNA, the CDR3 is TGTGCCAGCAACTGGGGGGCAGGGGAAAGGAGTGAGCAGTTCTTC.

This chain joins TRBV10-3 and TRBJ2-3; D may correspond to TRBD1 or TRBD2 (5 bases each). Deletions cut 10 bases from V and 2 bases from J, with 16 bases between. CDR3 length: 14 residues. In germline, CDR1 is ENHRY, CDR2 SYGVKD. The CDR3 DNA reads TGTGCCACATCGGGGCGGCAACCCACAGATACGCAGTATTTT. Its translation: CATSGRQPTDTQYF.

This clonotype was observed a few times. The chain combines TRBV7-9 with TRBJ2-7; D gene unclear. From germline, CDR1 is SEHNR and CDR2 FQNEAQ (reference sequence). The CDR3 loop spans 14 amino acids. V dropped 1 base and J dropped 3 bases, with 10 bases sitting between them. In DNA form, the CDR3 reads TGTGCCAGCAGCTTAGGCACAGCAAACTACGAGCAGTACTTC. This translates into CASSLGTANYEQYF.

This clonotype was seen a few times. This chain connects TRBV12-3 or TRBV12-4 to TRBJ1-2; 8 bases match TRBD1. CDR3 length equals 15 residues. V shed 1 base, J shed 8 bases, and the junction held 9 bases outside the gene matches. CDR3 DNA sequence: TGTGCCAGCAGTTTAGATGGACAGGGTATTCAAGGCTACACCTTC. As protein: CASSLDGQGIQGYTF.

The genes are TRBV25-1 and TRBJ2-5; no clear D gene. Germline V gene data show CDR1 as MGHDK and CDR2 as SYGVNS. Trimming removed 0 bases at V and 2 bases at J, with 16 bases between. This CDR3 region has 17 residues. Here the CDR3 reads CASSEYFDQLGQETQYF. CDR3 coding DNA: TGTGCCAGCAGTGAATATTTCGACCAACTGGGGCAAGAGACCCAGTACTTC.

The chain carries TRBV5-1 and TRBJ2-1; D possibly uses TRBD1 or TRBD2 (6 bases each). The V end lost 5 bases, the J end lost 4 bases, and 16 bases lay between the germline ends. Germline CDR1 is SGHRS and CDR2 is YFSETQ. CDR3 size: 15 residues. The CDR3 bases are TGCGCCAGCAGTCGAAGGGGGGAGGAGTACAATGAGCAGTTCTTC. It encodes CASSRRGEEYNEQFF.

This clonotype was observed at least ten times. The chain is built from TRBV6-2 or TRBV6-3 and TRBJ2-1; D uncertain. The CDR3 has 13 amino acids. V was trimmed by 0 bases and J by 5 bases, leaving 5 bases between them. Looked up from germline, CDR1 is MNHEY and CDR2 is SVGEGT. The CDR3 bases are TGTGCCAGCAGTTACTCATCTAACAATGAGCAGTTCTTC. Residues: CASSYSSNNEQFF.

This clonotype appeared a few times. The chain is built from TRBV25-1 and TRBJ2-1, with D perhaps TRBD1 or TRBD2 (5 bases each). The CDR3 is 16 residues long. The V and J ends lost 1 base and 4 bases respectively, with 14 bases between them. Per germline, CDR1 MGHDK and CDR2 SYGVNS. CDR3 loop: CASSESGGVKYNEQFF. As DNA, the CDR3 is TGTGCCAGCAGTGAATCTGGGGGAGTTAAGTACAATGAGCAGTTCTTC.

The chain employs TRBV7-2 and TRBJ1-1; 12 bases are a match to TRBD1. The CDR3 runs 16 residues. The trim removed 5 bases at V and 4 bases at J, leaving 8 bases unmatched. The germline CDR1 and CDR2 sequences are SGHTA and FQGNSA. The CDR3 nucleotides read TGTGCCAGCAGCCCGAGGGACAGGGGGCGTCCCACTGAAGCTTTCTTT. Its protein is CASSPRDRGRPTEAFF.

Of note for this clonotype: A junction end diverges from the germline sequence, so it may reflect a read error. This chain joins TRBV7-8 and TRBJ2-7, with D uncertain. Germline values: CDR1 SGHVS, CDR2 FQNEAQ. The CDR3 sequence is 12 residues long. For the CDR3, the DNA is TGTGCCAGCAGCTTAGCGGAAGGGAATTCCCTTTTC. Residues: CASSLAEGNSLF.

This clonotype was picked up a small number of times. In DNA, the CDR3 is TGTGCCAGCAGAGTGCGGACCCTTCGCATTGCTCAGCGGGAGGGCCACGGTTTCGAGCAGTACTTC. This sequence encodes CASRVRTLRIAQREGHGFEQYF. The chain couples TRBV6-2 or TRBV6-3 to TRBJ2-7; 10 bases map to TRBD2. CDR3 length: 22 amino acids. V lost 6 bases to trimming and J lost 6 bases; unmatched junction nucleotides: 32. From germline, CDR1 is MNHEY and CDR2 SVGEGT.

V is TRBV10-3 and J is TRBJ2-7; TRBD2 aligns across 9 bases. From germline, CDR1 is ENHRY and CDR2 SYGVKD. The CDR3 consists of 15 residues. Losses at the gene ends were 3 bases for V and 2 bases for J; bases not matched to a gene: 5. Here the CDR3 DNA reads TGTGCCATCAGTGAAGGGCTAGCGGGAACCTACGAGCAGTACTTC. Its translation is CAISEGLAGTYEQYF.

This clonotype was counted only a few times. The chain has TRBV12-3 or TRBV12-4 and TRBJ2-1, with TRBD2 as a possible D gene (6 bases). The V and J ends lost 7 bases and 7 bases respectively, with 17 bases between them. CDR3 length: 14 residues. This chain's CDR3 is CASTFRDSRNEQFF. The CDR3 DNA reads TGTGCCAGCACCTTCAGGGACTCGAGGAATGAGCAGTTCTTC.

The sample holds a few counts of this clonotype. V usage is TRBV24-1 and J usage is TRBJ1-5; D is unclear. Deletions cut 6 bases from V and 2 bases from J, with 7 bases between. This CDR3 region has 13 residues. Germline lookup yields CDR1 KGHDR and CDR2 SFDVKD. CDR3 loop: CATSSRGNQPQHF. CDR3 sequence (DNA): TGTGCCACCAGTTCGCGTGGCAATCAGCCCCAGCATTTT.

This clonotype came up a few times. The rearrangement joins TRBV25-1 to TRBJ2-5; the match to TRBD2 covers 7 bases. After removal of 7 bases from V and 0 bases from J, the junction contained 11 bases not matched to a gene. The length of the CDR3 is 16 residues. Germline lookup yields CDR1 MGHDK and CDR2 SYGVNS. CDR3 residues: CASTPRGEGHQETQYF. The DNA of the CDR3 is TGTGCCAGCACTCCCCGGGGGGAGGGCCACCAAGAGACCCAGTACTTC.

The chain joins TRBV25-1 to TRBJ2-2; 9 nucleotides match TRBD1. CDR1 is MGHDK and CDR2 is SYGVNS in the germline V gene. The CDR3 has 15 residues. The J segment lost 3 bases and the V segment lost 7 bases, leaving 6 bases of the junction unmatched. Here the CDR3 reads CASMTGTGHTGELFF. CDR3 bases: TGTGCCAGCATGACCGGGACAGGGCACACCGGGGAGCTGTTTTTT.

This clonotype has only a few counts. V and J are TRBV4-2 and TRBJ2-1, with TRBD2 as a possible D gene (5 bases). V lost 3 bases, J lost 0 bases, and 15 bases lay in between. The CDR3 sequence is 17 residues long. CDR1 and CDR2 from the germline V gene are LGHNA and YNFKEQ. CDR3 coding DNA: TGTGCCAGCAGCCAGCAAGCGGTGAGGAGCTCCTACAATGAGCAGTTCTTC. Its translation: CASSQQAVRSSYNEQFF.

This clonotype showed up just a few times. The chain employs TRBV6-1 and TRBJ2-1; a weak D match, TRBD2 (5 bases). CDR3 length: 15 amino acids. Trimming removed 7 bases at V and 1 base at J, with 14 bases between. Germline CDR1 and CDR2: MNHNS and SASEGT. The DNA of the CDR3 is TGTGCCAGCACCCGCCGGGATGGGTCCTACAATGAGCAGTTCTTC. This gives the protein CASTRRDGSYNEQFF.

The sample holds a few counts of this clonotype. The chain uses TRBV29-1 and TRBJ1-2; no definite D call. CDR3 length: 11 residues. Trimming stripped 4 bases from V and 8 bases from J, with 11 bases between. Germline CDR1 SQVTM, CDR2 ANQGSEA. The CDR3 loop reads CSVGLAEGYTF. CDR3 sequence (DNA): TGCAGCGTTGGACTCGCCGAGGGCTACACCTTC.

There are a few counts of this clonotype. The V and J genes are TRBV20-1 and TRBJ2-7; 9 bases agree with TRBD1. The CDR3 length is 15 residues. Germline V gene data show CDR1 as DFQATT and CDR2 as SNEGSKA (reference sequence). The V segment lost 3 bases and the J segment 3 bases; nucleotides outside the gene matches: 9. CDR3 coding DNA: TGCAGTGCTAGTGTCAGGGACAGGGTTTTCTACGAGCAGTACTTC. Protein: CSASVRDRVFYEQYF.

This clonotype was seen a handful of times. The genes are TRBV7-9 and TRBJ2-2; TRBD2 is a possible D gene (5 bases). The germline V and J ends were trimmed by 5 bases and 5 bases, with 12 bases remaining between them. Germline V gives CDR1 SEHNR, CDR2 FQNEAQ (reference sequence). The CDR3 is 14 amino acids. CDR3 DNA sequence: TGTGCCAGCAGCCGACCCTCGGGGACCGGGGAGCTGTTTTTT. Translated, it gives CASSRPSGTGELFF.

This clonotype has just a few counts. The chain employs TRBV7-2 and TRBJ2-3; TRBD2 might be the D (6 bases). V gave up 5 bases and J gave up 2 bases, with 17 bases separating them. Germline V gives CDR1 SGHTA, CDR2 FQGNSA. The CDR3 has 16 residues. The CDR3 region is CASSMGLIPPTDTQYF. The CDR3 DNA reads as TGTGCCAGCAGCATGGGACTTATACCTCCCACAGATACGCAGTATTTT.

This clonotype was counted between two and nine times. The chain has TRBV12-3 or TRBV12-4 and TRBJ2-1, with 9 bases fitting TRBD1. The V gene end was trimmed by 6 bases and the J gene end by 4 bases; junction bases not matched to a gene: 7. The CDR3 consists of 15 residues. The CDR3, as DNA: TGTGCCAGCAGACGGACAGGGGAGAATTACAATGAGCAGTTCTTC. This codes for CASRRTGENYNEQFF.

There are many counts of this clonotype. V gene TRBV20-1 combines with J gene TRBJ2-7; TRBD1 matches at 9 bases. CDR3 length equals 12 residues. The germline V gene encodes CDR1 DFQATT and CDR2 SNEGSKA (reference sequence). Losses at the gene ends were 8 bases for V and 3 bases for J; bases not matched to a gene: 5. This CDR3 reads CSLRDRDYEQYF. For the CDR3, the DNA is TGCAGTTTAAGGGACAGGGACTACGAGCAGTACTTC.

Of note for this clonotype: A much larger clonotype is one base distant, so this may be a read error. The chain has TRBV6-2 or TRBV6-3 and TRBJ2-7; no clear D. Trimming took 2 bases from V and 2 from J, leaving 4 bases between them. Per the germline V gene, CDR1 is MNHEY and CDR2 is SVGEGT. The CDR3 spans 12 residues. This chain's CDR3 is CASSYPTYEQYF. The CDR3 DNA reads TGTGCCAGCAGTTACCCTACCTACGAGCAGTACTTC.

This clonotype appeared many times. The gene calls are TRBV6-5 and TRBJ2-1, with 7 bases fitting TRBD2. Trimming took 2 bases from V and 7 from J; bases not matched to a gene: 11. The CDR3 covers 16 residues. Germline-derived CDR1 and CDR2 are MNHEY and SVGAGI. CDR3 nucleotides: TGTGCCAGCAGTTACACCCTGGGCGGGAGTACTAATGAGCAGTTCTTC. Amino acid sequence: CASSYTLGGSTNEQFF.